This TCR beta chain was sequenced during a study of T cells in women clearing cervical HPV infection. For the study at large: Only a few women had HLA typing results available.

The length of the CDR3 is 14 residues. Germline assignment: CDR1 SEHNR and CDR2 FQNEAQ (reference sequence). The data were produced by immunoSEQ multiplex PCR, yet TCRdb's version contains in-frame clones alone and is incomplete. This sample's table reports tens of thousands of clones. Of note for this clone: Read coverage stops 3 residues before the CDR3 terminus; the germline J gene supplies the remainder.

The TCR sequence derives from a woman between 18 and 69 years old with a cervical HPV16 infection that either progressed to CIN3+ or cleared (not recorded which). The sample was blood buffy coat. V usage is TRBV7-9 and J usage is TRBJ1-2, with D possibly TRBD1 on 5 matching bases. Incomplete CDR3 DNA: TGTGCCAGCAGCTCGGTCGGGACTTACAATGAC. It translates to CASSSVGTYND. The CDR3 reads in full as CASSSVGTYNDYTF.